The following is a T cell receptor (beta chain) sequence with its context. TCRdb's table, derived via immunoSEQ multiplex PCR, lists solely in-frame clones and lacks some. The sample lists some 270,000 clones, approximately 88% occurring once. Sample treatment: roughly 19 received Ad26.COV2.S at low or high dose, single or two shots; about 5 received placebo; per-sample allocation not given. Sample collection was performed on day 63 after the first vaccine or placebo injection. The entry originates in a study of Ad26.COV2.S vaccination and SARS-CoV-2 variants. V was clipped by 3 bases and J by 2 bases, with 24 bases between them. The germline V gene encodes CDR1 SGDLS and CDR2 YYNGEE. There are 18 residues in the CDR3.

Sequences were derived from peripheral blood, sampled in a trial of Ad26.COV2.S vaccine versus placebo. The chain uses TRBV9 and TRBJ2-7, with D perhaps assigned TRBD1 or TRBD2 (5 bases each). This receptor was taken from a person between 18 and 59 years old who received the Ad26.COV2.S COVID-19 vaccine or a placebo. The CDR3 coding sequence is TGTGCCAGCAGCGCAGGGCCTACCTTGGGGCAGGGAGCCTACGAGCAGTACTTC. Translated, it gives CASSAGPTLGQGAYEQYF.